This entry describes one TCR beta chain. RNA extraction gave at least 5 micrograms of total RNA per sample. This sample is part of a study of blood T cells in healthy people across ages. Per germline, CDR1 MNHEY and CDR2 SMNVEV (reference sequence). Trimming shortened V by 3 bases and J by 0 bases, and 15 bases separated the two germline ends. This CDR3 region has 18 residues. Combining a sample-barcoded 5' primer with a J-beta primer mix, a second PCR ran for roughly 7 to 12 cycles. Using its own MiXCR run on the 5' RACE reads, TCRdb lists one record per CDR3 protein. The sample lists 780,000 or so distinct CDR3 sequences; approximately 53% were seen once.

The chain couples TRBV27 to TRBJ1-6, with D uncertain. Sequencing input: blood. The sequence came from a man between 35 and 55 years old in good health. The CDR3 is CASSFVADPSSYNSPLHF. CDR3 nucleotides: TGTGCCAGCAGTTTTGTGGCAGATCCTAGCTCCTATAATTCACCCCTCCACTTT.